Below, 13 T cell receptor beta chains from the same sample are listed, as sequenced in a study of cytomegalovirus exposure and HLA in healthy donors. 13 Jbeta primers and 60 Vbeta primers were used for the PCR. Assay used: immunoSEQ multiplex PCR; TCRdb lists only in-frame clones, some missing. The sample lists around 170,000 clones; 81% were seen once. Sequencing was performed on PBMCs. These receptors were collected from a man aged 45-65 years in good health and CMV-seropositive.

This chain links TRBV7-8 with TRBJ2-7; TRBD1 matches at 8 bases. The CDR3 has 15 amino acids. CDR1 is SGHVS and CDR2 is FQNEAQ in the germline V gene. J was trimmed by 6 bases and V by 5 bases; bases with no gene match: 12. Here the CDR3 DNA reads TGTGCCAGCAGCGTATTAGGACAGGGATATGGCGAGCAGTACTTC. It specifies CASSVLGQGYGEQYF. The variable domain in full, with the rest retrieved from reference TRBV7-8 and TRBJ2-7, is GAGVSQSPRYKVAKRGQDVALRCDPISGHVSLFWYQQALGQGPEFLTYFQNEAQLDKSGLPSDRFFAERPEGSVSTLKIQRTQQEDSAVYLCASSVLGQGYGEQYFGPGTRLTVT.

The chain links TRBV7-9 to TRBJ1-5, with 11 positions matching TRBD1. V lost 5 bases and J lost 1; bases outside the gene matches: 7. Germline CDR1 reads SEHNR; CDR2 reads FQNEAQ (reference sequence). CDR3 length: 17 residues. CDR3 DNA sequence: TGTGCCAGCAGCGACGGACAGGGGGCGATGAGCAATCAGCCCCAGCATTTT. It translates to CASSDGQGAMSNQPQHF.

This clone occurred a few times. V is TRBV9 and J is TRBJ1-2; no clear D gene. Germline CDR1 and CDR2: SGDLS and YYNGEE. The length of the CDR3 is 13 residues. Trimming removed 0 bases at V and 9 bases at J, with 12 bases between. The CDR3 protein is CASSVVASSSYTF. CDR3 DNA: TGTGCCAGCAGCGTAGTAGCAAGTAGTAGCTACACCTTC.

The chain recombines TRBV6-6 with TRBJ2-3; TRBD1 agrees at 9 bases. Germline CDR1 MNHNY, CDR2 SVGAGI (reference sequence). J lost 1 base, V lost 4 bases, and 6 bases had no gene match. The CDR3 is 16 amino acids. The CDR3 DNA reads as TGTGCCAGCAGTTCCCACCGGGACAGGGGCACAGATACGCAGTATTTT. Translating it yields CASSSHRDRGTDTQYF.

Only a few counts were recorded for this clone. This rearrangement joins TRBV5-1 to TRBJ1-4; D gene ambiguous. V shed 7 bases and J shed 6 bases, with 16 bases lying between them. CDR1 SGHRS and CDR2 YFSETQ come from the germline V gene. The CDR3 runs 14 residues. The CDR3 DNA sequence: TGCGCCAGCGCCGAGGAATGGGGAGATGAAAAACTGTTTTTT. This translates into CASAEEWGDEKLFF.

Here the CDR3 reads CASSLAGTVRNTIYF. The CDR3 DNA reads as TGTGCCAGCAGCTTGGCAGGGACAGTCAGAAACACCATATATTTT. The chain has TRBV5-8 and TRBJ1-3, with 7 bases that match TRBD1. CDR1 SGHTS and CDR2 YDEGEE come from the germline V gene. The CDR3 runs to 15 residues. Unmatched junction bases numbered 5, after V lost 0 bases and J lost 5 bases.

The chain links TRBV7-9 to TRBJ1-2; no definite D call. This CDR3 comprises 16 residues. The germline V and J ends were trimmed by 3 bases and 0 bases, with 14 bases remaining between them. CDR1 SEHNR and CDR2 FQNEAQ come from the germline V gene (reference sequence). The CDR3 DNA reads TGTGCCAGCAGCTTTCCCGCGAGGGAAACTAACTATGGCTACACCTTC. Translated, it gives CASSFPARETNYGYTF.

This chain joins TRBV19 and TRBJ2-7, with a possible D match to TRBD2 (5 bases). Between the trimmed V and J ends, which lost 5 bases and 2 bases, there was a span of 16 bases. Germline lookup yields CDR1 LNHDA and CDR2 SQIVND (reference sequence). The CDR3 runs to 15 residues. CDR3 in DNA: TGTGCCAGTAGTCCGAGGACTCCTGGCACCTACGAGCAGTACTTC. Translation gives CASSPRTPGTYEQYF.

The gene calls are TRBV5-1 and TRBJ2-2; 9 positions agree with TRBD1. The CDR3 is 16 amino acids. The V and J ends lost 4 bases and 1 base, in that order; junction bases with no gene match: 5. Germline V gene lookup returns CDR1 SGHRS and CDR2 YFSETQ. CDR3 DNA: TGCGCCAGCAGCCGACGGACAGGGGAGAACACCGGGGAGCTGTTTTTT. Translation: CASSRRTGENTGELFF.

The chain recombines TRBV5-5 with TRBJ2-5, with D uncertain. Between the trimmed V and J ends, which lost 1 base and 2 bases, there was a span of 6 bases. CDR3 length: 13 residues. Germline assignment: CDR1 SGHKS and CDR2 YYEKEE (reference sequence). The CDR3 nucleotides read TGTGCCAGCAGCTTGAGACTTCAAGAGACCCAGTACTTC. This translates into CASSLRLQETQYF.

The chain uses TRBV2 and TRBJ1-1; 8 positions agree with TRBD1. The CDR3 contains 12 residues. The V segment lost 7 bases and the J segment 7 bases; nucleotides outside the gene matches: 5. From germline, CDR1 is SNHLY and CDR2 FYNNEI. Here the CDR3 DNA reads TGTGCCAGCAAGGACAGGGTTTATGAAGCTTTCTTT. Translation gives CASKDRVYEAFF. Full variable domain (remainder filled in from reference TRBV2 and TRBJ1-1): EPEVTQTPSHQVTQMGQEVILRCVPISNHLYFYWYRQILGQKVEFLVSFYNNEISEKSEIFDDQFSVERPDGSNFTLKIRSTKLEDSAMYFCASKDRVYEAFFGQGTRLTVV.

On this clone itself: One junction end disagrees with the germline gene, perhaps due to a read error. Other DNA sequences of this sample code for an identical CDR3. This sequence joins TRBV7-9 and TRBJ1-1; 8 positions agree with TRBD1. The CDR3 consists of 14 residues. Germline lookup yields CDR1 SEHNR and CDR2 FQNEAQ (reference sequence). As DNA, the CDR3 is TGTGCCAGCAGCTTAACAGGGGGAAAGACTGAGGCTTTCTTT. As protein: CASSLTGGKTEAFF. The full variable domain, its missing parts supplied by reference TRBV7-9 and TRBJ1-1, is DTGVSQNPRHKITKRGQNVTFRCDPISEHNRLYWYRQTLGQGPEFLTYFQNEAQLEKSRLLSDRFSAERPKGSFSTLEIQRTEQGDSAMYLCASSLTGGKTEAFFGQGTRLTVV.

Only one count was recorded for this clone. The gene calls are TRBV7-2 and TRBJ1-4, with 8 bases that match TRBD1. V was clipped by 4 bases and J by 7 bases; unmatched bases: 11. The germline CDR1 and CDR2 sequences are SGHTA and FQGNSA. This CDR3 region has 16 residues. The CDR3 nucleotides are TGTGCCAGCAGCTATTTATCACAGGGGGGTAGTGAAAAACTGTTTTTT. Encoded protein: CASSYLSQGGSEKLFF.